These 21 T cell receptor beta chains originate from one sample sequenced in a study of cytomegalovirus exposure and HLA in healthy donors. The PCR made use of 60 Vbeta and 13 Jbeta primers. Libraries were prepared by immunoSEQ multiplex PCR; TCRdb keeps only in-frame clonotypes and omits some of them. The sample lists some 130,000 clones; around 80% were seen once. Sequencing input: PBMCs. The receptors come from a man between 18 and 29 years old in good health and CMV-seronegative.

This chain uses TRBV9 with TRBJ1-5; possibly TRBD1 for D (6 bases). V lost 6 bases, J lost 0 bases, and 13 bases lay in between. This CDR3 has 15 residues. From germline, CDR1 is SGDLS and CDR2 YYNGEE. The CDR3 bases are TGTGCCAGCACCCGAGGGGGTCATAGCAATCAGCCCCAGCATTTT. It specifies CASTRGGHSNQPQHF.

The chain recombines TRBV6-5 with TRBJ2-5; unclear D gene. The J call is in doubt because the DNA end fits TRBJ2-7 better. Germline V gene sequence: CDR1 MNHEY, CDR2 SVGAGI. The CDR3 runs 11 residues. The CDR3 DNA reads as TGTGCCAGCAGTAATACCTACGAGCAGTACTTC. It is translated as CASSNTYEQYF.

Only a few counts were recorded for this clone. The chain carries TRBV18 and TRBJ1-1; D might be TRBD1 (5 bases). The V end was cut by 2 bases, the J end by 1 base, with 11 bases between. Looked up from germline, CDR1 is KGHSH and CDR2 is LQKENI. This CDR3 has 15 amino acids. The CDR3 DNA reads TGTGCCAGCTCACCAAACGGGGGGGGGAACACTGAAGCTTTCTTT. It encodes CASSPNGGGNTEAFF.

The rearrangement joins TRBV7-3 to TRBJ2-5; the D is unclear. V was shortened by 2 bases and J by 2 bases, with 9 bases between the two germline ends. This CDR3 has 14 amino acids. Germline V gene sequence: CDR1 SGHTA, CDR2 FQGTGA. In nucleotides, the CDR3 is TGTGCCAGCAGCTTATATCCGGAGCAAGAGACCCAGTACTTC. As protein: CASSLYPEQETQYF.

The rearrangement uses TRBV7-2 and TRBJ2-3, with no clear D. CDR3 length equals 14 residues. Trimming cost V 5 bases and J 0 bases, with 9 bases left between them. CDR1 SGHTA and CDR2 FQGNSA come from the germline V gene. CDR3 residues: CASSPQASTDTQYF. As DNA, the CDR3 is TGTGCCAGCAGCCCGCAGGCGAGCACAGATACGCAGTATTTT.

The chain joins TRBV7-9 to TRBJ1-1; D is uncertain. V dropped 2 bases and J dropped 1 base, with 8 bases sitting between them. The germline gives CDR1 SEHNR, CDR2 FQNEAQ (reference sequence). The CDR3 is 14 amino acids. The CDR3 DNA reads TGTGCCAGCAGCTTATTAGCAGCGAACACTGAAGCTTTCTTT. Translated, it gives CASSLLAANTEAFF.

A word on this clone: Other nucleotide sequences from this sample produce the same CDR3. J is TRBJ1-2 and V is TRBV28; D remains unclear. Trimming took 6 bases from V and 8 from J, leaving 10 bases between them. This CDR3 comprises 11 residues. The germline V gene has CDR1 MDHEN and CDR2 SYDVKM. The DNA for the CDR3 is TGTGCCAGCAGCCGGACGGGAGGCTACACCTTC. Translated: CASSRTGGYTF.

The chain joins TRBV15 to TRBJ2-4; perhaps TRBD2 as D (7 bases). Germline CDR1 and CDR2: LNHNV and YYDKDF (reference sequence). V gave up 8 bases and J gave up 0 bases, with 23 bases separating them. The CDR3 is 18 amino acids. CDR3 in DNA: TGTGCCACCGGACTAAGAGGTGGGGGGGCCCTAGCCAAAAACATTCAGTACTTC. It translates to CATGLRGGGALAKNIQYF.

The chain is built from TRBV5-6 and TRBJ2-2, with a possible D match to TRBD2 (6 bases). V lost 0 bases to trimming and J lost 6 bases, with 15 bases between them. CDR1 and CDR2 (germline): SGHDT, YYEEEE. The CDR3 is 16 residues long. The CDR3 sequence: CASSLAVRGLAGELFF. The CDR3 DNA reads TGTGCCAGCAGCTTGGCGGTTCGGGGACTTGCCGGGGAGCTGTTTTTT.

The CDR3 is CAISPGQNNQPQHF. The CDR3 DNA reads as TGTGCCATCAGCCCGGGACAGAACAATCAGCCCCAGCATTTT. V and J are TRBV10-3 and TRBJ1-5; 7 bases are shared with TRBD1. This CDR3 comprises 14 residues. Germline V gene data show CDR1 as ENHRY and CDR2 as SYGVKD. V trimming: 6 bases; J trimming: 3 bases; junction bases outside the gene matches: 5.

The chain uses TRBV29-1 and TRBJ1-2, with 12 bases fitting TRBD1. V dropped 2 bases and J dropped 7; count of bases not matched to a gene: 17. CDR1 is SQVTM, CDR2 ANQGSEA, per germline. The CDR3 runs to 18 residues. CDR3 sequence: CSVEPPQGTGGVGSGYTF. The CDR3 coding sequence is TGCAGCGTTGAACCACCACAAGGGACAGGGGGCGTCGGGTCTGGCTACACCTTC.

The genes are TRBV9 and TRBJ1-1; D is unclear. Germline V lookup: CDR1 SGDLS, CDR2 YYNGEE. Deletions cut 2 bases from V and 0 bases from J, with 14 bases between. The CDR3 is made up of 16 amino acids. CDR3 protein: CASSVSGRRMNTEAFF. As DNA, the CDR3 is TGTGCCAGCAGCGTTTCTGGACGGAGGATGAACACTGAAGCTTTCTTT.

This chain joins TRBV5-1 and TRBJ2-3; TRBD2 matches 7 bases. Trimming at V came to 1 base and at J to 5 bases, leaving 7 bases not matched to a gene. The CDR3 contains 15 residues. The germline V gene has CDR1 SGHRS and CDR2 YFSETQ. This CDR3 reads CASSLSGRELDTQYF. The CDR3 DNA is TGCGCCAGCAGCTTGTCAGGGCGGGAGTTAGATACGCAGTATTTT.

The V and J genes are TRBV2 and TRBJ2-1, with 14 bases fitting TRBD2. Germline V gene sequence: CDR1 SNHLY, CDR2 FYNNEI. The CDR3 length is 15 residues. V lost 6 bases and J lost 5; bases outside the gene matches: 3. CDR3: CASRRLAGGNNEQFF. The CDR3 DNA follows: TGTGCCAGCAGGCGACTAGCGGGAGGGAACAATGAGCAGTTCTTC.

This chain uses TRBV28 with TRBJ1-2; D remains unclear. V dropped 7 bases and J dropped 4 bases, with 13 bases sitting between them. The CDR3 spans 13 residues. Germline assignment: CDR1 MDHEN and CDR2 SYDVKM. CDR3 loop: CASTNSAGYGYTF. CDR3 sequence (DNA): TGTGCCAGCACTAACTCCGCGGGCTATGGCTACACCTTC.

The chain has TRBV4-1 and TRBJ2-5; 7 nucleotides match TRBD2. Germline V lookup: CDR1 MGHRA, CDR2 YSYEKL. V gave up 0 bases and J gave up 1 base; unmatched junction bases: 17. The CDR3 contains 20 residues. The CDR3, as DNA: TGCGCCAGCAGCCAAGATCCGGGGGGTAGGGGTCGCTCTCTCCAAGAGACCCAGTACTTC. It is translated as CASSQDPGGRGRSLQETQYF.

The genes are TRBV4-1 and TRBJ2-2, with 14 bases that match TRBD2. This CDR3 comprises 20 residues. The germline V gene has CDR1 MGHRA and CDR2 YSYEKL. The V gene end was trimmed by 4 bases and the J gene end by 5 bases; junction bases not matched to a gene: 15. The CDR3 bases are TGCGCCAGCAGCCTCTTGAGTTCCGGGACTAGCGGGAGTCGTACCGGGGAGCTGTTTTTT. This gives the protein CASSLLSSGTSGSRTGELFF.

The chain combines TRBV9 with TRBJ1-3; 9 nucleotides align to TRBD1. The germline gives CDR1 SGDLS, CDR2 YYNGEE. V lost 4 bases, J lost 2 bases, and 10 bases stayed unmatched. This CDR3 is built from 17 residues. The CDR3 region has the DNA TGTGCCAGCAGCCCAACAACAGGGGGCTTCGCTGGAAACACCATATATTTT. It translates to CASSPTTGGFAGNTIYF.

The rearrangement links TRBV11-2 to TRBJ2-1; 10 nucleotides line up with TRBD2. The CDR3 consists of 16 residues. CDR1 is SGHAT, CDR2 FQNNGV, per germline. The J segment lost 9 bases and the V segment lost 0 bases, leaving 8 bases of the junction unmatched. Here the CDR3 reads CASSLETSGIFGEQFF. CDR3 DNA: TGTGCCAGCAGCTTAGAAACTAGCGGGATTTTTGGTGAGCAGTTCTTC. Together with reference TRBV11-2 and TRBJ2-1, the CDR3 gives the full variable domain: EAGVAQSPRYKIIEKRQSVAFWCNPISGHATLYWYQQILGQGPKLLIQFQNNGVVDDSQLPKDRFSAERLKGVDSTLKIQPAKLEDSAVYLCASSLETSGIFGEQFFGPGTRLTVL.

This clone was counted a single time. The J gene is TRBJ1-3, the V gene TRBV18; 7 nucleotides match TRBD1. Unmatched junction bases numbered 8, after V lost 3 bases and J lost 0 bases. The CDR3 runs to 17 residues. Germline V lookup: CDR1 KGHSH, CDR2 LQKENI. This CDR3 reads CASSPIPGQTSGNTIYF. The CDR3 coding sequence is TGTGCCAGCTCACCTATCCCGGGACAGACCTCTGGAAACACCATATATTTT.

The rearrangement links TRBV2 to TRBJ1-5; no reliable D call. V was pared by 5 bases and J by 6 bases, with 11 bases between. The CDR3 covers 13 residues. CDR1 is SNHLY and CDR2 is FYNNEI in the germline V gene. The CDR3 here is CASSWEGGQPQHF. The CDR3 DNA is TGTGCCAGCAGTTGGGAAGGAGGTCAGCCCCAGCATTTT.